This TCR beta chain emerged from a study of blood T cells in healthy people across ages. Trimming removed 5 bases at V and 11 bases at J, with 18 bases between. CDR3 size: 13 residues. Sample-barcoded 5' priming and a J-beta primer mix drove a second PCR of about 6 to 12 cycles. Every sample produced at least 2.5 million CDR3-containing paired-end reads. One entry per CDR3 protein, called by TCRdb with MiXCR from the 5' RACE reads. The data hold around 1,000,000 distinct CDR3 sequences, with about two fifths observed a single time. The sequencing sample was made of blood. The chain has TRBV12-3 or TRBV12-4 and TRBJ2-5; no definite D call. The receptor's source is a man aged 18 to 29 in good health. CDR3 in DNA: TGTGCCAGCAGTGTAAGTCAGTCCCTAATTCAGTACTTC. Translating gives CASSVSQSLIQYF.